The 23 T cell receptor beta chains presented below share a single source sample, sequenced in a study of regulatory T cells in long-lasting Graves disease listed by TCRdb under 2021. The method behind the library was multiplex PCR. The sequencer was an Illumina HiSeq 4000. TCR beta libraries were built with iRepertoire HTBI primers and Arm-PCR amplification of CDR3 regions. Starting from the raw public reads, TCRdb applied fastp trimming at Q25, assembled clones with MiXCR and retained in-frame beta chains. Each CDR3 protein appears once, grouped with its most common genes and DNA. For this sample the table gives around 460,000 distinct CDR3 sequences, of which about 22% were detected only once. The ten biggest clones cover around 13% of the sample. Read against the paper, the sample's time point label means: persistent/refractory GD, antithyroid drugs over 5 years with positive TRAb. For both TCR sequencing and RNA sequencing, RNA was extracted from PBMCs using TRIzol.

Sequences were derived from peripheral blood mononuclear cells (PBMCs), sampled when the disease was refractory, from a patient treated with antithyroid drugs. These receptors originate from a female donor with Graves disease.

This clonotype turned up a few times. V gene TRBV20-1 combines with J gene TRBJ2-7; 13 nucleotides match TRBD2. The CDR3 consists of 14 residues. With 6 bases clipped from V and 3 bases from J, the junction kept 5 bases outside the gene matches. The germline V gene encodes CDR1 DFQATT and CDR2 SNEGSKA (reference sequence). The CDR3 nucleotides read TGCAGTGCGTTAGGGACTAGCGGGAACTACGAGCAGTACTTC. This encodes CSALGTSGNYEQYF.

The J gene is TRBJ1-5, the V gene TRBV28, with D maybe TRBD1 (6 bases). CDR1 MDHEN and CDR2 SYDVKM come from the germline V gene. Trimming took 5 bases from V and 5 from J, leaving 13 bases between them. This CDR3 contains 14 residues. DNA of the CDR3: TGTGCCAGCAGTGGACTCACAGGGTATCAGCCCCAGCATTTT. This translates into CASSGLTGYQPQHF.

This clonotype has more than one count but fewer than ten. V and J are TRBV14 and TRBJ2-5; possible D gene TRBD2, 6 bases. The germline CDR1 and CDR2 sequences are SGHDN and FVKESK. Between the trimmed V and J ends, which lost 0 bases and 2 bases, there was a span of 16 bases. The CDR3 loop spans 17 amino acids. CDR3 nucleotides: TGTGCCAGCAGCCAAGATTTTAGGAGGGGATCACAAGAGACCCAGTACTTC. Its protein product is CASSQDFRRGSQETQYF.

The chain combines TRBV12-3 or TRBV12-4 with TRBJ2-5, with 7 bases fitting TRBD1. The CDR3 loop spans 13 amino acids. With 6 bases clipped from V and 4 bases from J, the junction kept 5 bases outside the gene matches. The CDR3 here is CASRIGGIETQYF. For the CDR3, the DNA is TGTGCCAGCAGGATAGGGGGCATAGAGACCCAGTACTTC.

CDR3 coding DNA: TGTGCCATCACGATGGACACTGAAGCTTTCTTT. Translated: CAITMDTEAFF. The chain uses TRBV6-1 and TRBJ1-1, with no clear D. This CDR3 spans 11 amino acids. Germline CDR1 MNHNS, CDR2 SASEGT. V lost 10 bases, J lost 3 bases, and 9 bases lay in between.

This clonotype was observed a handful of times. A much larger clone differs from this one at a single base, so this may be a read error. The chain carries TRBV20-1 and TRBJ2-5, with a weak D call TRBD2 (5 bases). This CDR3 has 12 residues. Between the trimmed V and J ends, which lost 6 bases and 5 bases, there was a span of 13 bases. Germline V gene sequence: CDR1 DFQATT, CDR2 SNEGSKA (reference sequence). CDR3 in DNA: TGCAGTGCAAGGACCAGCGGCGAGACCCAGTACTTC. Protein: CSARTSGETQYF.

A few counts support this clonotype. The J gene is TRBJ2-3, the V gene TRBV7-2; weak D call: TRBD1 (6 bases). CDR3 length: 14 amino acids. Germline assignment: CDR1 SGHTA and CDR2 FQGNSA. V lost 2 bases, J lost 2 bases, and 8 bases lay in between. The CDR3 spells CASSLWTDTDTQYF. In nucleotides, the CDR3 is TGTGCCAGCAGCTTATGGACAGACACAGATACGCAGTATTTT.

This clonotype came up many times. The chain has TRBV28 and TRBJ2-3, with 9 bases identical to TRBD2. The germline V gene encodes CDR1 MDHEN and CDR2 SYDVKM. V lost 6 bases to trimming and J lost 2 bases; unmatched junction nucleotides: 12. There are 17 residues in the CDR3. In DNA form, the CDR3 reads TGTGCCAGCAGACCCCAAGGGATAGCGGGGGCCACAGATACGCAGTATTTT. It yields the protein CASRPQGIAGATDTQYF. The entire variable domain, with the rest obtained from reference TRBV28 and TRBJ2-3, is as follows: DVKVTQSSRYLVKRTGEKVFLECVQDMDHENMFWYRQDPGLGLRLIYFSYDVKMKEKGDIPEGYSVSREKKERFSLILESASTNQTSMYLCASRPQGIAGATDTQYFGPGTRLTVL.

The rearrangement links TRBV12-3 or TRBV12-4 to TRBJ2-2; TRBD1 agrees at 8 bases. J gave up 1 base and V 6 bases, and 7 bases lay outside the gene matches. This CDR3 comprises 16 residues. DNA of the CDR3: TGTGCCAGCAGCCTAATGACAGGGGTGAACACCGGGGAGCTGTTTTTT. Translation gives CASSLMTGVNTGELFF.

The chain has TRBV10-2 and TRBJ2-7; no clear D gene. Between the trimmed V and J ends, which lost 2 bases and 0 bases, there was a span of 5 bases. Looked up from germline, CDR1 is WSHSY and CDR2 is SAAADI. There are 13 residues in the CDR3. CDR3 sequence: CASSERVSYEQYF. For the CDR3, the DNA is TGCGCCAGCAGTGAGCGGGTCTCCTACGAGCAGTACTTC.

The CDR3 reads CASSPLRGRASEKLFF. The CDR3 DNA follows: TGTGCCAGCAGCCCCCTGCGGGGTCGGGCCAGCGAAAAACTGTTTTTT. The rearrangement links TRBV7-8 to TRBJ1-4; D unresolved. CDR1 is SGHVS, CDR2 FQNEAQ, per germline. Trimming pared 5 bases from V and 8 bases from J, leaving 21 bases between. The CDR3 totals 16 residues.

V gene TRBV5-6 combines with J gene TRBJ1-2; D not certain. Germline V gene data show CDR1 as SGHDT and CDR2 as YYEEEE. CDR3 size: 15 residues. V was pared by 4 bases and J by 2 bases, with 15 bases between. The CDR3 DNA follows: TGTGCCAGCAGCCCCCTGGGAAAAGGAAACTATGGCTACACCTTC. Its protein is CASSPLGKGNYGYTF.

This clonotype appeared many times. The rearrangement links TRBV20-1 to TRBJ1-5; D might be TRBD1 (5 bases). The CDR3 has 14 amino acids. Germline V gene sequence: CDR1 DFQATT, CDR2 SNEGSKA (reference sequence). V was clipped by 4 bases and J by 3 bases, with 13 bases between them. For the CDR3, the DNA is TGCAGTGCTACCCCTAAGGGGTACAATCAGCCCCAGCATTTT. It yields the protein CSATPKGYNQPQHF.

This clonotype has a single count. This chain connects TRBV12-3 or TRBV12-4 to TRBJ2-2, with D possibly TRBD2 on 6 matching bases. The CDR3 consists of 13 residues. Trimming removed 9 bases from V and 0 bases from J, with 8 bases in between. As DNA, the CDR3 is TGTGCCAGTGCGGGAACGAACACCGGGGAGCTGTTTTTT. Translated, it gives CASAGTNTGELFF.

This clonotype has a count of ten or more. V is TRBV6-1 and J is TRBJ2-7; 8 nucleotides align to TRBD1. Looked up from germline, CDR1 is MNHNS and CDR2 is SASEGT. The CDR3 runs 16 residues. V dropped 4 bases and J dropped 3; count of bases not matched to a gene: 11. CDR3 coding DNA: TGTGCCAGCAGTGTTCCCGGGACAGGTGGCTTCTACGAGCAGTACTTC. It translates to CASSVPGTGGFYEQYF.

This clonotype turned up a few times. The rearrangement links TRBV30 to TRBJ2-5; maybe TRBD1 (5 bases). Trimming took off 5 bases at V and 4 bases at J, with 11 bases between the two ends. The CDR3 totals 12 residues. The V gene's germline CDR1 is GTSNPN and CDR2 SVGIG (reference sequence). CDR3 sequence: CAWVGPGETQYF. The CDR3 bases are TGTGCCTGGGTGGGGCCGGGAGAGACCCAGTACTTC.

A remark on this clonotype: A much larger clone differs from this one at a single base, so this may be a read error. The rearrangement uses TRBV28 and TRBJ2-2, with a weak D call TRBD1 (6 bases). The CDR3 totals 12 residues. Germline V CDR1 and CDR2: MDHEN, SYDVKM. The ends were cut back, 10 bases at V and 7 bases at J, with 13 bases in the middle. The CDR3 DNA reads TGTGCCACCGCAGGGGTAGGCGGGGAGCTGTTTTTT. Its protein product is CATAGVGGELFF.

The chain links TRBV9 to TRBJ1-3; no firm D call. Trimming shortened V by 0 bases and J by 4 bases, and 11 bases separated the two germline ends. CDR3 length: 15 amino acids. CDR1 and CDR2 from the germline V gene are SGDLS and YYNGEE. The CDR3 DNA reads TGTGCCAGCAGCGTAGATCCCGAGAAGGGAAACACCATATATTTT. Its protein product is CASSVDPEKGNTIYF.

Note on this clonotype: At one end the junction does not follow the germline gene, possibly because of a read error. The CDR3 DNA reads TGTGCCAGCTCACTTCCAAGCTCTAACTGTGGCTACACCTTC. Protein sequence: CASSLPSSNCGYTF. This sequence joins TRBV25-1 and TRBJ1-2; D is uncertain. The CDR3 totals 14 residues. Germline lookup yields CDR1 MGHDK and CDR2 SYGVNS.

A word on this clonotype: Sequence at one end of the junction differs from germline and may be a read error. The chain carries TRBV6-2 or TRBV6-3 and TRBJ1-2; D is possibly TRBD1 (5 bases). Germline loops: CDR1 MNHEY, CDR2 SVGEGT. The CDR3 runs to 18 residues. The CDR3 DNA follows: TGTGCCAGCAGTTACTCGAGAATCATCGGGGGAAGGGACTATGACTACACCTTC. Its protein product is CASSYSRIIGGRDYDYTF.

This clonotype was counted ten times or more. The chain has TRBV3-1 and TRBJ1-5, with unresolved D. The V gene lost 4 bases and the J gene lost 2 bases, with 9 bases spanning the gap. The CDR3 length is 14 residues. The germline gives CDR1 LGHDT, CDR2 YNNKEL (reference sequence). The CDR3 loop reads CASSPRSGNQPQHF. In nucleotides, the CDR3 is TGTGCCAGCAGCCCTCGTTCCGGCAATCAGCCCCAGCATTTT.

This clonotype turned up a few times. The chain combines TRBV19 with TRBJ2-7; D is unresolved. Germline V gene sequence: CDR1 LNHDA, CDR2 SQIVND (reference sequence). The CDR3 length is 13 residues. V was clipped by 6 bases and J by 2 bases, with 11 bases between them. The CDR3 DNA reads as TGTGCCAGTAGCAGACCCGAAGCCTACGAGCAGTACTTC. Translation: CASSRPEAYEQYF. Looking up the rest from reference TRBV19 and TRBJ2-7 gives the full variable domain: DGGITQSPKYLFRKEGQNVTLSCEQNLNHDAMYWYRQDPGQGLRLIYYSQIVNDFQKGDIAEGYSVSREKKESFPLTVTSAQKNPTAFYLCASSRPEAYEQYFGPGTRLTVT.

This clonotype has more than one count but fewer than ten. J is TRBJ1-5 and V is TRBV27, with a possible D match to TRBD1 (5 bases). In germline, CDR1 is MNHEY, CDR2 SMNVEV (reference sequence). The CDR3 runs to 16 residues. The V end was cut by 5 bases, the J end by 8 bases, with 22 bases between. This chain's CDR3 is CASSASFLWGDEPQHF. In DNA form, the CDR3 reads TGTGCCAGCAGTGCCTCCTTTTTGTGGGGGGATGAGCCCCAGCATTTT.